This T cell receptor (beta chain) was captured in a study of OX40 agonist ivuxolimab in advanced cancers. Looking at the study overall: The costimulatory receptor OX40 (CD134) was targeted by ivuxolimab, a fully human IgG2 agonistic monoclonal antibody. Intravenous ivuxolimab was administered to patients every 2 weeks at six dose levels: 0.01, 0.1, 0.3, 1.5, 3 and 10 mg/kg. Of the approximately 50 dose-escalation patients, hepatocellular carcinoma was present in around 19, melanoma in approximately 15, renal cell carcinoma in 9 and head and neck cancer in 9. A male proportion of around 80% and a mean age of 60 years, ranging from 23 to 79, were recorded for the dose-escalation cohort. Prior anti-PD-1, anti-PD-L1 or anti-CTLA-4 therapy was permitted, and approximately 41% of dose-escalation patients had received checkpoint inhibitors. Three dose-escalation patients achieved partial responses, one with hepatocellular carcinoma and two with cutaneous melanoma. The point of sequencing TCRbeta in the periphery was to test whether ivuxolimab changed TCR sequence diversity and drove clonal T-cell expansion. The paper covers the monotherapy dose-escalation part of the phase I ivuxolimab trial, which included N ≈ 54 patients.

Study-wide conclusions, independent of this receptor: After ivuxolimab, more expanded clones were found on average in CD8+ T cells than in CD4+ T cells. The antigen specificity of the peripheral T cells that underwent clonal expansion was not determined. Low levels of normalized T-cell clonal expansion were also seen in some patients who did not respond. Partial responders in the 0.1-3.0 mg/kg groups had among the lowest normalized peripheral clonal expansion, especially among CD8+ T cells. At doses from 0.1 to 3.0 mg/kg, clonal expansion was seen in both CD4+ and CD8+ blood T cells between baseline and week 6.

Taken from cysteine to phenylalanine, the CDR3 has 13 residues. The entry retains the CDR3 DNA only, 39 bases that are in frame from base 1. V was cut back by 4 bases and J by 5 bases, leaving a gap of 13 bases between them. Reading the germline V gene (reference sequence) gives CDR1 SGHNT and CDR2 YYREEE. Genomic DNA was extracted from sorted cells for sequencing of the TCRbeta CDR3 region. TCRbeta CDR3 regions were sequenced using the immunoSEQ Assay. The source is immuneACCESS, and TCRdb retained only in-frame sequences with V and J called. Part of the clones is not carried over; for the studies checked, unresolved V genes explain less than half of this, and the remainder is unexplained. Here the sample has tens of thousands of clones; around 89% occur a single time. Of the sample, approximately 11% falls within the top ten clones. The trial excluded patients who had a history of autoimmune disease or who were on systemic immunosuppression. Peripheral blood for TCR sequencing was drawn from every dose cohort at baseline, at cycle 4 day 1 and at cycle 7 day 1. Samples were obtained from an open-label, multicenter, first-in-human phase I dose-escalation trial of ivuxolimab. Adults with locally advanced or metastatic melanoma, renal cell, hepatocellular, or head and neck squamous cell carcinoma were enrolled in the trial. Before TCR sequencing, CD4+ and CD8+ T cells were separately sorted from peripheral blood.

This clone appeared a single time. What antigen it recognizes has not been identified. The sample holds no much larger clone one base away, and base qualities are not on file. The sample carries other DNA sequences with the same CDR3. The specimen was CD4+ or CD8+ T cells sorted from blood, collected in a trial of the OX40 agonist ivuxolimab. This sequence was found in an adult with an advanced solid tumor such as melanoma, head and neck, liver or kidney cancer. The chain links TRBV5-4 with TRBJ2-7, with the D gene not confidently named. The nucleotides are TGTGCCAGCAGCCTGGTAGGGTTGGACGAGCAGTACTTC. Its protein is CASSLVGLDEQYF.